These 18 T cell receptor beta chains came from one sample sequenced in a study of OX40 agonist ivuxolimab in advanced cancers. The data were produced by immunoSEQ multiplex PCR, yet TCRdb's version contains in-frame clones alone and is incomplete. Found here are approximately 64,000 clones, 70% to 90% of them singletons; the top ten hold about 2.7%. This material consisted of CD4+ or CD8+ T cells sorted from blood, taken in a trial of the OX40 agonist ivuxolimab. These receptors came from an adult with an advanced solid tumor such as melanoma, head and neck, liver or kidney cancer.

The rearrangement uses TRBV29-1 and TRBJ2-3; 9 positions match TRBD1. V gave up 7 bases and J gave up 1 base; unmatched junction bases: 12. This CDR3 has 16 residues. Germline CDR1 and CDR2: SQVTM and ANQGSEA. The chain's CDR3 is CSAPEEDRGGTDTQYF. CDR3 DNA: TGCAGCGCCCCGGAAGAGGACAGGGGTGGCACAGATACGCAGTATTTT.

The chain joins TRBV2 to TRBJ2-7, with D possibly matching TRBD2 (6 bases). The length of the CDR3 is 14 residues. Trimming removed 4 bases from V and 0 bases from J, with 10 bases in between. Germline CDR1 is SNHLY and CDR2 is FYNNEI. The CDR3 nucleotides are TGTGCCAGCAGTGCGGGGAGGAGCTCCTACGAGCAGTACTTC. Translating it yields CASSAGRSSYEQYF.

The rearrangement uses TRBV5-6 and TRBJ1-6; 7 bases fit TRBD1. Germline V gives CDR1 SGHDT, CDR2 YYEEEE. The CDR3 contains 15 residues. Germline trimming cut 3 bases from V and 8 bases from J; bases unmatched to any gene: 8. As DNA, the CDR3 is TGTGCCAGCAGCTCGATGGGACAGAATCATTCACCCCTCCACTTT. It codes for CASSSMGQNHSPLHF.

The chain employs TRBV29-1 and TRBJ1-2; 10 bases are shared with TRBD1. Germline V gene sequence: CDR1 SQVTM, CDR2 ANQGSEA. This CDR3 contains 12 residues. Trimming cost V 7 bases and J 7 bases; bases outside gene matches: 6. The CDR3 spells CSAPDRGLGYTF. The CDR3 coding sequence is TGCAGCGCCCCCGACAGGGGGCTTGGCTACACCTTC.

The chain has TRBV9 and TRBJ1-1; a weak D match, TRBD1 (5 bases). Trimming took 0 bases from V and 9 from J, leaving 12 bases between them. CDR3 size: 13 residues. Germline CDR1 and CDR2: SGDLS and YYNGEE. The CDR3 loop is CASSVESVGQAFF. CDR3 DNA: TGTGCCAGCAGCGTAGAGTCGGTGGGGCAAGCTTTCTTT.

The chain recombines TRBV28 with TRBJ1-5, with no clear D. This CDR3 contains 14 residues. Germline CDR1 reads MDHEN; CDR2 reads SYDVKM. Trimming stripped 6 bases from V and 0 bases from J, with 9 bases between. The CDR3: CASRAVYSNQPQHF. The CDR3 nucleotides read TGTGCCAGCAGGGCTGTATATAGCAATCAGCCCCAGCATTTT.

The chain carries TRBV27 and TRBJ1-1, with D unclear. Germline loops: CDR1 MNHEY, CDR2 SMNVEV (reference sequence). Between the trimmed V and J ends, which lost 5 bases and 4 bases, there was a span of 8 bases. CDR3 length: 12 residues. The CDR3 DNA follows: TGTGCCAGCAGTCCTACGATCACTGAAGCTTTCTTT. Its translation is CASSPTITEAFF.

This chain joins TRBV15 and TRBJ1-5, with unresolved D. Germline V gene lookup returns CDR1 LNHNV and CDR2 YYDKDF (reference sequence). The CDR3 is made up of 12 amino acids. V was cut by 5 bases and J by 3 bases, with 5 bases left in between. The CDR3 DNA sequence: TGTGCCACCAGCCTCCCCAATCAGCCCCAGCATTTT. Protein sequence: CATSLPNQPQHF.

The chain joins TRBV11-3 to TRBJ2-2; D not resolved. There are 14 residues in the CDR3. The V gene lost 2 bases and the J gene lost 2 bases, with 6 bases spanning the gap. Germline CDR1 SGHNT, CDR2 YENEEA. The CDR3 bases are TGTGCCAGCAGCTTATCCGCTAACACCGGGGAGCTGTTTTTT. This gives the protein CASSLSANTGELFF.

The DNA of the CDR3 is TGCGCCAGCAGCTACGGGCCGGGCGGGGAGCTGTTTTTT. It codes for CASSYGPGGELFF. The rearrangement joins TRBV5-1 to TRBJ2-2, with D unresolved. The germline V gene has CDR1 SGHRS and CDR2 YFSETQ. The germline V and J ends were trimmed by 3 bases and 7 bases, with 10 bases remaining between them. The CDR3 is 13 amino acids.

This chain uses TRBV18 with TRBJ2-1; D remains ambiguous. Per germline, CDR1 KGHSH and CDR2 LQKENI. Trimming took off 0 bases at V and 6 bases at J, with 3 bases between the two ends. The length of the CDR3 is 12 residues. CDR3: CASSPPLNEQFF. Here the CDR3 DNA reads TGTGCCAGCTCACCACCACTCAATGAGCAGTTCTTC.

The genes are TRBV27 and TRBJ2-7, with 11 bases fitting TRBD1. Germline CDR1 and CDR2: MNHEY and SMNVEV (reference sequence). V was clipped by 0 bases and J by 4 bases; unmatched bases: 11. The CDR3 spans 18 residues. CDR3 residues: CASSLSGGTGGYVYEQYF. The CDR3 nucleotides are TGTGCCAGCAGTTTATCGGGGGGGACAGGGGGTTACGTGTACGAGCAGTACTTC.

The CDR3, as DNA: TGCGCCAGCAGCTTGGCCGGAACCACAACTAATGAAAAACTGTTTTTT. Translated, it gives CASSLAGTTTNEKLFF. J is TRBJ1-4 and V is TRBV5-1; D unresolved. Germline CDR1 reads SGHRS; CDR2 reads YFSETQ. The CDR3 extends over 16 amino acids. The V and J ends lost 0 bases and 0 bases respectively, with 9 bases between them.

The genes are TRBV5-4 and TRBJ2-6; maybe TRBD2 (5 bases). Trimming took off 0 bases at V and 1 base at J, with 14 bases between the two ends. This CDR3 has 18 residues. The germline V gene has CDR1 SGHNT and CDR2 YYREEE (reference sequence). The CDR3 reads CASSLVTLGLSGANVLTF. CDR3 bases: TGTGCCAGCAGCTTGGTCACTTTAGGACTGTCTGGGGCCAACGTCCTGACTTTC.

This clone was counted once. The rearrangement links TRBV9 to TRBJ2-3; D is perhaps TRBD1 (6 bases). Trimming shortened V by 3 bases and J by 7 bases, and 18 bases separated the two germline ends. The CDR3 totals 15 residues. Looked up from germline, CDR1 is SGDLS and CDR2 is YYNGEE. DNA of the CDR3: TGTGCCAGCAGCGCCGACATCGGACAGACCCATACGCAGTATTTT. This sequence encodes CASSADIGQTHTQYF.

This chain connects TRBV10-3 to TRBJ2-3, with TRBD2 identical over 8 bases. The V and J ends lost 5 bases and 6 bases, in that order; junction bases with no gene match: 13. The CDR3 consists of 16 residues. CDR1 and CDR2 from the germline V gene are ENHRY and SYGVKD. CDR3 protein: CAISRGGTTGLDTQYF. The CDR3 nucleotides are TGTGCCATCAGTCGGGGGGGGACAACGGGTTTGGATACGCAGTATTTT.

This sequence joins TRBV9 and TRBJ1-1; maybe TRBD1 (5 bases). The CDR3 contains 14 residues. CDR1 is SGDLS, CDR2 YYNGEE, per germline. V lost 1 base and J lost 0, with 7 bases in between. CDR3: CASSVSGMNTEAFF. The CDR3 region has the DNA TGTGCCAGCAGCGTATCAGGGATGAACACTGAAGCTTTCTTT.

This clone came up a few times. The chain uses TRBV18 and TRBJ2-2; 9 bases map to TRBD1. There are 14 residues in the CDR3. After removal of 5 bases from V and 7 bases from J, the junction contained 5 bases not matched to a gene. CDR1 and CDR2 (germline): KGHSH, LQKENI. The CDR3 coding sequence is TGTGCCAGCTCAAGGGACAGGGAAGGCGGGGAGCTGTTTTTT. Translating it yields CASSRDREGGELFF.